What follows is one T cell receptor beta chain and its context. The antigen is unknown. V lost 6 bases and J 13 bases, leaving 21 bases between the germline ends. Per the germline V gene, CDR1 is MNHEY and CDR2 is SMNVEV (reference sequence). The CDR3 is made up of 14 amino acids. This record comes from a study of CD8 T cells in ankylosing spondylitis. General observations from the study: The study identified a TCR beta motif of under ten highly homologous variants that appeared characteristic of ankylosing spondylitis blood. Some motif variants had been reported before (in reactive arthritis synovial fluid and blood). Researchers reportedly found disease-linked clones significantly enriched in matched ankylosing spondylitis synovial fluid.

Making the TCR beta libraries involved quantitative 5'-RACE with molecular barcodes. TCRdb re-analysed the 5' RACE reads in MiXCR, keeping a single row per CDR3 protein. Counted here are around 890,000 distinct CDR3 sequences, about 11% occurring once; the ten biggest clones make up approximately 0.51%. This receptor was obtained from a male donor with ankylosing spondylitis. The chain links TRBV27 to TRBJ2-2; D unclear. Sequenced input: blood, either unsorted or a sorted T cell fraction (not recorded which). CDR3 protein: CASSLRKGIDGLFF. CDR3 sequence (DNA): TGTGCCAGCAGCCTCAGAAAGGGTATTGATGGGCTGTTTTTT.